This is a list of T cell receptor beta chains from one sample in a study of human T cells and chemical hapten exposure. One entry per CDR3 protein, called by TCRdb with MiXCR from the RACE reads. The sample lists about 84,000 distinct CDR3 sequences; 9.5% to 14% were seen once. Specimen: whole blood, collected in connection with sensitization to the hapten diphenylcyclopropenone (DPC). These receptors were obtained from a woman in her 50s with alopecia areata. Some clones in this sample may be carry-over from other donors' samples. Both conserved end residues are part of each CDR3. D genes are given only for firm matches. Only some rows state a clone size, as once, few, many or a class for expanded clones.

J gene | V gene | clone size | D gene | CDR3 DNA | CDR3 protein
TRBJ2-7 | TRBV6-5 | NA | TRBD1 | TGTGCCAGCAGTTTTGCGACAGGGTTAAACGAGCAGTACTTC | CASSFATGLNEQYF
TRBJ2-7 | TRBV29-1 | NA | NA | TGCAGCGTTGGGTCTAGCGAGAGCGAGCAGTACTTC | CSVGSSESEQYF
TRBJ1-5 | TRBV6-2/TRBV6-3 | many | NA | TGTGCCAGCAGCCGGGGCAGCTTCAATCAGCCCCAGCATTTT | CASSRGSFNQPQHF
TRBJ2-7 | TRBV20-1 | few | NA | TGCAGTGCTAGAGGGCCCATCGGCTCCTACGAGCAGTACTTC | CSARGPIGSYEQYF
TRBJ2-3 | TRBV29-1 | few | NA | TGCAGCGTGGATACAGGTGCTAGCACAGATACGCAGTATTTT | CSVDTGASTDTQYF
TRBJ1-1 | TRBV7-8 | few | NA | TGTGCCAGCAGCTTAGAGGGCACGGTGAACACTGAAGCTTTCTTT | CASSLEGTVNTEAFF
TRBJ2-5 | TRBV5-1 | many | NA | TGCGCCAGCAGCAAAAAAATTGCCCCGGGGCCCCAAGAGACCCAGTACTTC | CASSKKIAPGPQETQYF
TRBJ2-7 | TRBV24-1 | few | TRBD1 | TGTGCCACCAGTGAGCACGGACAGGGAACCCGCGAGCAGTACTTC | CATSEHGQGTREQYF
TRBJ2-3 | TRBV15 | many | NA | TGTGCCACCAGCACAGGCGCGGATACGCAGTATTTT | CATSTGADTQYF
TRBJ2-2 | TRBV5-3 | few | NA | TGTGCCAGAAGCTTGGACAGGCGAATGAACACCGGGGAGCTGTTTTTT | CARSLDRRMNTGELFF
TRBJ2-5 | TRBV29-1 | few | NA | TGCAGCGTTCGGGGAGGAAGGGAGACCCAGTACTTC | CSVRGGRETQYF
TRBJ2-3 | TRBV30 | few | NA | TGTGCCTGGAGCCGAGCAGATACGCAGTATTTT | CAWSRADTQYF
TRBJ2-6 | TRBV14 | many | TRBD2 | TGTGCCAGCAGCCCGGGGGGTTGGTCTGGGGCCAACGTCCTGACTTTC | CASSPGGWSGANVLTF
TRBJ1-5 | TRBV12-3/TRBV12-4 | many | NA | TGTGCCAGCAGTTTAGGGACAGAGGGCCAGCATTTT | CASSLGTEGQHF
TRBJ2-1 | TRBV20-1 | NA | NA | TGCAGTTGGAGGAAAACTAGCTGGCCAGACAATGAGCAGTTCTTC | CSWRKTSWPDNEQFF
TRBJ2-2 | TRBV5-1 | few | NA | TGCGCCAGCAGCGGGGGACGGACGAACACCGGGGAGCTGTTTTTT | CASSGGRTNTGELFF
TRBJ2-4 | TRBV20-1 | NA | NA | TGCAGTGCTAGAGATGAACACATTCAGTACTTC | CSARDEHIQYF
TRBJ1-1 | TRBV18 | many | TRBD1 | TGTGCCAGCTTCGACAGGGGAATGAACACTGAAGCTTTCTTT | CASFDRGMNTEAFF
TRBJ2-7 | TRBV29-1 | few | NA | TGCAGCGTTGGGGCGCTCGGCTACGAGCAGTACTTC | CSVGALGYEQYF
TRBJ1-6 | TRBV27 | many | NA | TGTGCCAGCAGTCCGAGCCGGGGTTATAATTCACCCCTCCACTTT | CASSPSRGYNSPLHF
TRBJ1-1 | TRBV12-3/TRBV12-4 | many | NA | TGTGCCAGCAGTTTACAAGGACAGACTGAAGCTTTCTTT | CASSLQGQTEAFF
TRBJ2-5 | TRBV11-2 | many | NA | TGTGCCAGCAGCTTAAGGTTTAGAGAGACCCAGTACTTC | CASSLRFRETQYF
TRBJ2-7 | TRBV12-3/TRBV12-4 | NA | TRBD1 | TGTGCCAGCAGTCCGGGACAGGCCTACTCCTACGAGCAGTACTTC | CASSPGQAYSYEQYF
TRBJ2-1 | TRBV14 | many | TRBD2 | TGTGCCAGCAGCTTCGGACTAGCGGGACCCAATGAGCAGTTCTTC | CASSFGLAGPNEQFF
TRBJ2-1 | TRBV24-1 | many | TRBD2 | TGTGCCACCAGTGATCCCCGGGGAGCCGGGAGGGACAATGAGCAGTTCTTC | CATSDPRGAGRDNEQFF
TRBJ2-3 | TRBV5-5 | many | NA | TGTGCCAGCAGCGTGGGACCCCCCGGAGATACGCAGTATTTT | CASSVGPPGDTQYF
TRBJ1-2 | TRBV20-1 | many | NA | TGCAGTGCTTTCAAGACACCCGTCTACACCTTC | CSAFKTPVYTF
TRBJ2-5 | TRBV5-1 | NA | NA | TGCGCCAGCAGCGGCGACGTGGAGACCCAGTACTTC | CASSGDVETQYF
TRBJ2-1 | TRBV7-2 | many | NA | TGTGCCAGCAGCTTAGGAGGAGGGAAAGTAGCGAATGAGCAGTTCTTC | CASSLGGGKVANEQFF
TRBJ2-7 | TRBV27 | NA | NA | TGTGCCAGCAGCCGGCTAGCGAGCTCCTACGAGCAGTACTTC | CASSRLASSYEQYF
TRBJ2-3 | TRBV7-9 | many | NA | TGTGCCAGCAGCATAGGTCCGGCTAGCACAGATACGCAGTATTTT | CASSIGPASTDTQYF
TRBJ2-7 | TRBV12-3/TRBV12-4 | NA | TRBD2 | TGTGCCAGCAGCTTAGCGGGAGCGACCCCCTGGGAGCAGTACTTC | CASSLAGATPWEQYF
TRBJ2-5 | TRBV14 | many | TRBD2 | TGTGCCAGCAGCCAAGATCACGGGGGGGTCCGAGAGACCCAGTACTTC | CASSQDHGGVRETQYF
TRBJ1-5 | TRBV6-6 | many | NA | TGTGCCAGCAGTTACGAGGGGCGCAATCAGCCCCAGCATTTT | CASSYEGRNQPQHF
TRBJ2-3 | TRBV29-1 | few | NA | TGCAGCGTTGGGGTCGCGACAGATACGCAGTATTTT | CSVGVATDTQYF
TRBJ2-1 | TRBV7-9 | many | TRBD2 | TGTGCCAGCAGTTATCTTAGCGGGAGTAAGCTCAATGAGCAGTTCTTC | CASSYLSGSKLNEQFF
TRBJ2-3 | TRBV7-2 | NA | NA | TGTGCCAGCAGCTTAGCGGAAGGGGGCACAGATACGCAGTATTTT | CASSLAEGGTDTQYF
TRBJ1-5 | TRBV11-2 | NA | NA | TGTGCCAGCAGCTTAGAACCGGGCAATCAGCCCCAGCATTTT | CASSLEPGNQPQHF
TRBJ1-3 | TRBV18 | NA | TRBD1 | TGTGCCAGCTCACCGGGACAGGGTGGAAACACCATATATTTT | CASSPGQGGNTIYF
TRBJ2-7 | TRBV29-1 | NA | TRBD2 | TGCAGCGTACCCGGGACTAGCGGGAGGCGGGACGAGCAGTACTTC | CSVPGTSGRRDEQYF
TRBJ2-7 | TRBV4-1 | NA | TRBD2 | TGCGCCAGCAGCCAAGCGTCCGGGACTAGCGGGATCGAGCAGTACTTC | CASSQASGTSGIEQYF
TRBJ1-1 | TRBV29-1 | NA | NA | TGCAGCCTCCAGAAGGCGGGGATGAACACTGAAGCTTTCTTT | CSLQKAGMNTEAFF
TRBJ2-6 | TRBV24-1 | few | NA | TGTGCCACCTCCCGGGGAGGCTCTGGGGCCAACGTCCTGACTTTC | CATSRGGSGANVLTF
TRBJ2-7 | TRBV27 | many | TRBD2 | TGTGCCAGCAGACTAGCGGGAGTAAGCGAGCAGTACTTC | CASRLAGVSEQYF
TRBJ2-7 | TRBV9 | NA | TRBD1 | TGTGCCAGCAGCGCTACCGCCGGGACAGGGGGGCAGTACTTC | CASSATAGTGGQYF
TRBJ2-7 | TRBV2 | many | NA | TGTGCCAGCAGTGAAGCCCGGTCGCGGAGCTCCTACGAGCAGTACTTC | CASSEARSRSSYEQYF
TRBJ2-3 | TRBV7-6 | NA | TRBD2 | TGTGCCAGCACCCAACTAGCGGGGGTCAAAGAGGATACGCAGTATTTT | CASTQLAGVKEDTQYF
TRBJ2-5 | TRBV30 | many | NA | TGTGCCTGGAGTGGGGCGAGTGGGGGGCCCAAGACCCAGTACTTC | CAWSGASGGPKTQYF
TRBJ2-1 | TRBV5-1 | few | TRBD1 | TGCGCCAGCAGCTTGAGACAGGGGGACAATGAGCAGTTCTTC | CASSLRQGDNEQFF
TRBJ2-7 | TRBV28 | NA | NA | TGTGCCAGCGGGAGATTCTACGAGCAGTACTTC | CASGRFYEQYF